Each of the 31 T cell receptor beta chains below was sequenced from the same sample in a study of early T cells in non-severe SARS-CoV-2 infection. Using its own MiXCR run on the 5' RACE reads, TCRdb lists one record per CDR3 protein. The repertoire consists of tens of thousands of distinct CDR3 sequences, with 16% occurring once and the leading ten covering 4.5% to 6.5%. This sample comprised whole blood, obtained at baseline. Receptors were obtained from an adult who was a healthcare worker with PCR-confirmed SARS-CoV-2 infection or an uninfected control (not recorded which).

The chain links TRBV5-1 to TRBJ2-5; D unresolved. Germline V gives CDR1 SGHRS, CDR2 YFSETQ. The CDR3 is 13 residues long. Trimming cost V 3 bases and J 2 bases, with 8 bases left between them. CDR3 nucleotides: TGCGCCAGCAGCTGGACCGAACAAGAGACCCAGTACTTC. Its translation is CASSWTEQETQYF.

The V call is TRBV4-3, the J call TRBJ2-7, with D perhaps TRBD1 (6 bases). Between the trimmed V and J ends, which lost 1 base and 0 bases, there was a span of 13 bases. The CDR3 sequence is 16 residues long. CDR1 is LGHNA and CDR2 is YSLEER in the germline V gene. This CDR3 reads CASSQAMDSSSYEQYF. The CDR3 DNA is TGCGCCAGCAGCCAAGCTATGGACAGTTCCTCCTACGAGCAGTACTTC.

The V and J genes are TRBV7-9 and TRBJ1-3, with a possible D match to TRBD1 (6 bases). Looked up from germline, CDR1 is SEHNR and CDR2 is FQNEAQ (reference sequence). The V end lost 5 bases, the J end lost 3 bases, and 14 bases lay between the germline ends. This CDR3 region has 15 residues. The CDR3 sequence: CASSPQGMGGNTIYF. CDR3 coding DNA: TGTGCCAGCAGCCCACAGGGAATGGGTGGAAACACCATATATTTT.

This clonotype has ten or more counts. The chain couples TRBV7-9 to TRBJ2-1; 7 positions agree with TRBD1. In germline, CDR1 is SEHNR, CDR2 FQNEAQ (reference sequence). The CDR3 is 13 amino acids. J was trimmed by 6 bases and V by 5 bases; bases with no gene match: 4. The CDR3 DNA reads as TGTGCCAGCAGCCGGGGACAGAGCAATGAGCAGTTCTTC. Protein: CASSRGQSNEQFF. The full variable domain, completed using reference TRBV7-9 and TRBJ2-1, is DTGVSQNPRHKITKRGQNVTFRCDPISEHNRLYWYRQTLGQGPEFLTYFQNEAQLEKSRLLSDRFSAERPKGSFSTLEIQRTEQGDSAMYLCASSRGQSNEQFFGPGTRLTVL.

This clonotype was found a few times. This rearrangement joins TRBV20-1 to TRBJ2-3; 7 bases align to TRBD2. CDR1 DFQATT and CDR2 SNEGSKA come from the germline V gene (reference sequence). V dropped 0 bases and J dropped 2; count of bases not matched to a gene: 14. The CDR3 has 18 residues. The CDR3 spells CSARDRAGPVGYTDTQYF. The CDR3, as DNA: TGCAGTGCTAGAGATAGAGCGGGGCCAGTGGGGTACACAGATACGCAGTATTTT.

J is TRBJ2-3 and V is TRBV4-1, with 8 bases fitting TRBD2. The CDR3 contains 15 residues. The germline V gene encodes CDR1 MGHRA and CDR2 YSYEKL. With 1 base clipped from V and 4 bases from J, the junction kept 4 bases outside the gene matches. CDR3 loop: CASSQVVAGPDTQYF. The CDR3 DNA sequence: TGCGCCAGCAGCCAAGTGGTAGCGGGGCCAGATACGCAGTATTTT.

J is TRBJ1-4 and V is TRBV14; no clear D gene. V shed 1 base and J shed 10 bases, with 7 bases lying between them. The CDR3 length is 12 residues. The germline CDR1 and CDR2 sequences are SGHDN and FVKESK. In DNA form, the CDR3 reads TGTGCCAGCAGCCAAGTGGGCGGAAAACTGTTTTTT. It codes for CASSQVGGKLFF. The entire variable domain, with the rest obtained from reference TRBV14 and TRBJ1-4, is as follows: EAGVTQFPSHSVIEKGQTVTLRCDPISGHDNLYWYRRVMGKEIKFLLHFVKESKQDESGMPNNRFLAERTGGTYSTLKVQPAELEDSGVYFCASSQVGGKLFFGSGTQLSVL.

This clonotype has a count of ten or more. The rearrangement joins TRBV29-1 to TRBJ2-5; no firm D call. V was pared by 3 bases and J by 4 bases, with 9 bases between. The CDR3 is made up of 12 amino acids. Germline V gene data show CDR1 as SQVTM and CDR2 as ANQGSEA. The CDR3 here is CSVDPGAETQYF. DNA of the CDR3: TGCAGCGTTGATCCTGGCGCAGAGACCCAGTACTTC.

The chain recombines TRBV20-1 with TRBJ2-3; possible D gene TRBD2, 6 bases. The CDR3 runs 15 residues. Germline loops: CDR1 DFQATT, CDR2 SNEGSKA (reference sequence). Trimming left V 4 bases short and J 5 bases short, with 19 bases between. The CDR3 is CSAKGVREPGDTQYF. CDR3 coding DNA: TGCAGTGCTAAGGGTGTCCGGGAGCCGGGAGATACGCAGTATTTT.

This clonotype was seen at least ten times. The rearrangement joins TRBV7-8 to TRBJ2-3; TRBD1 matches at 8 bases. CDR3 length: 14 residues. With V trimmed by 3 bases and J by 1 base, 0 bases remained unmatched. CDR1 SGHVS and CDR2 FQNEAQ come from the germline V gene. The CDR3 nucleotides read TGTGCCAGCAGCTTGACAGGGGGCACAGATACGCAGTATTTT. It is translated as CASSLTGGTDTQYF. Full variable domain (rest looked up from reference TRBV7-8 and TRBJ2-3): GAGVSQSPRYKVAKRGQDVALRCDPISGHVSLFWYQQALGQGPEFLTYFQNEAQLDKSGLPSDRFFAERPEGSVSTLKIQRTQQEDSAVYLCASSLTGGTDTQYFGPGTRLTVL.

In this sample, this clonotype turned up a few times. V gene TRBV4-3 combines with J gene TRBJ2-7, with D maybe TRBD2 (5 bases). Trimming took 0 bases from V and 4 from J, leaving 13 bases between them. This CDR3 spans 15 amino acids. CDR1 is LGHNA, CDR2 YSLEER, per germline. CDR3 sequence (DNA): TGCGCCAGCAGCCAAGATCGGGCGGGTGGTTACGAGCAGTACTTC. Encoded protein: CASSQDRAGGYEQYF.

The chain couples TRBV4-3 to TRBJ1-2, with no clear D. Trimming cost V 2 bases and J 4 bases, with 11 bases left between them. In germline, CDR1 is LGHNA, CDR2 YSLEER. CDR3 size: 14 residues. The DNA for the CDR3 is TGCGCCAGCAGCCAAAACTCATTGAGCTATGGCTACACCTTC. It yields the protein CASSQNSLSYGYTF.

The chain is built from TRBV28 and TRBJ2-3; no clear D gene. CDR1 and CDR2 from the germline V gene are MDHEN and SYDVKM. The CDR3 runs 13 residues. Trimming cost V 3 bases and J 5 bases, with 9 bases left between them. Here the CDR3 DNA reads TGTGCCAGCAGTTTCAGGATTGGAGATACGCAGTATTTT. This encodes CASSFRIGDTQYF.

CDR3 in amino acids: CASRTGDNQPQHF. The DNA for the CDR3 is TGTGCCAGCAGGACAGGGGACAATCAGCCCCAGCATTTT. The chain couples TRBV28 to TRBJ1-5, with 8 bases identical to TRBD1. Germline assignment: CDR1 MDHEN and CDR2 SYDVKM. The length of the CDR3 is 13 residues. The trim removed 6 bases at V and 3 bases at J, leaving 1 base unmatched.

This chain uses TRBV20-1 with TRBJ1-3; 9 nucleotides agree with TRBD1. CDR1 is DFQATT, CDR2 SNEGSKA, per germline (reference sequence). The CDR3 extends over 16 amino acids. Germline trimming cut 0 bases from V and 8 bases from J; bases unmatched to any gene: 11. CDR3 in amino acids: CSARETRRTGVDTIYF. The CDR3 DNA reads TGCAGTGCTAGAGAAACAAGGAGGACAGGGGTTGACACCATATATTTT.

The chain couples TRBV28 to TRBJ1-5; unclear D gene. With 2 bases removed from V and 2 bases from J, the gap between germline ends came to 16 bases. CDR3 length: 17 residues. Per the germline V gene, CDR1 is MDHEN and CDR2 is SYDVKM. The CDR3 reads CASSLRPDLWGNQPQHF. CDR3 nucleotides: TGTGCCAGCAGTTTACGCCCAGACCTTTGGGGCAATCAGCCCCAGCATTTT.

This clonotype was recorded at least ten times. V usage is TRBV7-9 and J usage is TRBJ2-7, with TRBD1 as a possible D gene (6 bases). Trimming took off 0 bases at V and 4 bases at J, with 7 bases between the two ends. This CDR3 spans 13 amino acids. The germline V gene encodes CDR1 SEHNR and CDR2 FQNEAQ (reference sequence). CDR3 sequence: CASSLAQGYEQYF. The DNA for the CDR3 is TGTGCCAGCAGCTTAGCGCAGGGGTACGAGCAGTACTTC.

This clonotype was recorded many times. The chain couples TRBV14 to TRBJ2-3; 8 nucleotides align to TRBD1. This CDR3 is 14 amino acids long. J was trimmed by 8 bases and V by 2 bases; bases with no gene match: 6. Germline V CDR1 and CDR2: SGHDN, FVKESK. The CDR3 DNA follows: TGTGCCAGCAGCCAAACAGGGGGAGTAGCTACGCAGTATTTT. Its translation: CASSQTGGVATQYF. Combining the CDR3 with reference TRBV14 and TRBJ2-3 gives the whole variable domain EAGVTQFPSHSVIEKGQTVTLRCDPISGHDNLYWYRRVMGKEIKFLLHFVKESKQDESGMPNNRFLAERTGGTYSTLKVQPAELEDSGVYFCASSQTGGVATQYFGPGTRLTVL.

This clonotype was found a few times. The chain links TRBV18 to TRBJ2-2, with D maybe TRBD2 (6 bases). The CDR3 consists of 15 residues. V lost 5 bases, J lost 5 bases, and 15 bases lay in between. The germline V gene has CDR1 KGHSH and CDR2 LQKENI. The CDR3 is CASSTPGTSTGELFF. In DNA, the CDR3 is TGTGCCAGCTCAACCCCCGGGACTTCGACCGGGGAGCTGTTTTTT. The whole variable domain, remainder taken from reference TRBV18 and TRBJ2-2, is NAGVMQNPRHLVRRRGQEARLRCSPMKGHSHVYWYRQLPEEGLKFMVYLQKENIIDESGMPKERFSAEFPKEGPSILRIQQVVRGDSAAYFCASSTPGTSTGELFFGEGSRLTVL.

V and J are TRBV20-1 and TRBJ2-5; perhaps D is TRBD1 or TRBD2 (5 bases each). The CDR3 runs 11 residues. CDR1 DFQATT and CDR2 SNEGSKA come from the germline V gene (reference sequence). V was shortened by 3 bases and J by 5 bases, with 7 bases between the two germline ends. CDR3 DNA sequence: TGCAGTGCTAGGGGGGACGAGACCCAGTACTTC. Its protein is CSARGDETQYF.

V and J are TRBV5-1 and TRBJ1-2; 8 nucleotides line up with TRBD1. The V and J ends lost 4 bases and 0 bases, in that order; junction bases with no gene match: 14. CDR1 and CDR2 (germline): SGHRS, YFSETQ. The CDR3 sequence is 18 residues long. The CDR3 DNA sequence: TGCGCCAGCAGCCTACACGCCGGGACAGGTGTTTCTAACTATGGCTACACCTTC. This translates into CASSLHAGTGVSNYGYTF.

This clonotype was seen at least ten times. V usage is TRBV14 and J usage is TRBJ2-2; D not certain. Germline V gene lookup returns CDR1 SGHDN and CDR2 FVKESK. The CDR3 spans 12 residues. The V end was cut by 3 bases, the J end by 6 bases, with 5 bases between. The CDR3 DNA reads as TGTGCCAGCAGCCACAACCCCGGGGAGCTGTTTTTT. This codes for CASSHNPGELFF.

The chain joins TRBV7-2 to TRBJ2-3; TRBD2 matches at 10 bases. The CDR3 runs 13 residues. Trimming removed 8 bases from V and 6 bases from J; junction bases left unmatched: 5. In germline, CDR1 is SGHTA, CDR2 FQGNSA. CDR3 in amino acids: CASAGGLADTQYF. CDR3 nucleotide sequence: TGTGCCAGCGCCGGGGGACTAGCGGATACGCAGTATTTT.

This clonotype was recorded a few times. The chain joins TRBV5-5 to TRBJ1-1; D perhaps matches TRBD1 (6 bases). Germline CDR1 and CDR2: SGHKS and YYEKEE (reference sequence). The CDR3 is 14 residues long. V was pared by 1 base and J by 6 bases, with 13 bases between. CDR3 loop: CASSLLQGEAEAFF. As DNA, the CDR3 is TGTGCCAGCAGCTTGTTACAGGGAGAAGCTGAAGCTTTCTTT.

This clonotype was seen repeatedly, ten times or more. The chain couples TRBV9 to TRBJ1-6, with unresolved D. In germline, CDR1 is SGDLS, CDR2 YYNGEE. Trimming cost V 3 bases and J 10 bases, with 8 bases left between them. The length of the CDR3 is 12 residues. CDR3 loop: CASSDKGSPLHF. The CDR3, as DNA: TGTGCCAGCAGCGATAAGGGATCACCCCTCCACTTT.

This clonotype was seen many times. This rearrangement joins TRBV6-1 to TRBJ2-1; the match to TRBD1 covers 9 bases. Germline lookup yields CDR1 MNHNS and CDR2 SASEGT. The CDR3 sequence is 14 residues long. The V and J ends lost 4 bases and 6 bases, in that order; junction bases with no gene match: 4. As DNA, the CDR3 is TGTGCCAGCAGTGGGACAGGGGAGAGCAATGAGCAGTTCTTC. This codes for CASSGTGESNEQFF.

As DNA, the CDR3 is TGCGCCAGCAGCCCAGGATCTAGCGGGGGTTACTACGAGCAGTACTTC. The encoded protein is CASSPGSSGGYYEQYF. V is TRBV5-1 and J is TRBJ2-7; 10 positions agree with TRBD2. CDR1 SGHRS and CDR2 YFSETQ come from the germline V gene. The ends lost 4 bases at V and 3 bases at J; junction bases unmatched: 10. This CDR3 has 16 amino acids. The full variable domain, with the rest looked up from reference TRBV5-1 and TRBJ2-7, is KAGVTQTPRYLIKTRGQQVTLSCSPISGHRSVSWYQQTPGQGLQFLFEYFSETQRNKGNFPGRFSGRQFSNSRSEMNVSTLELGDSALYLCASSPGSSGGYYEQYFGPGTRLTVT.

This clonotype was picked up many times. The chain is built from TRBV7-9 and TRBJ2-7; perhaps TRBD1 as D (6 bases). CDR3 length equals 14 residues. Trimming stripped 5 bases from V and 3 bases from J, with 14 bases between. From germline, CDR1 is SEHNR and CDR2 FQNEAQ (reference sequence). CDR3 amino acids: CASSETGDFYEQYF. CDR3 sequence (DNA): TGTGCCAGCAGCGAGACAGGCGACTTCTACGAGCAGTACTTC. The full variable domain, in which reference TRBV7-9 and TRBJ2-7 provide the parts outside the CDR3, is DTGVSQNPRHKITKRGQNVTFRCDPISEHNRLYWYRQTLGQGPEFLTYFQNEAQLEKSRLLSDRFSAERPKGSFSTLEIQRTEQGDSAMYLCASSETGDFYEQYFGPGTRLTVT.

This clonotype came up many times. The chain recombines TRBV7-2 with TRBJ2-2; a weak D match, TRBD2 (6 bases). This CDR3 is 15 amino acids long. Looked up from germline, CDR1 is SGHTA and CDR2 is FQGNSA. Trimming pared 5 bases from V and 7 bases from J, leaving 17 bases between. CDR3 loop: CASSSKDGGIGELFF. The DNA for the CDR3 is TGTGCCAGCAGCAGTAAAGATGGGGGGATCGGGGAGCTGTTTTTT.

Ten or more counts support this clonotype. The chain carries TRBV20-1 and TRBJ1-2; D unresolved. CDR3 length: 13 residues. From germline, CDR1 is DFQATT and CDR2 SNEGSKA (reference sequence). The germline V and J ends were trimmed by 3 bases and 2 bases, with 10 bases remaining between them. CDR3 sequence: CSARVRANYGYTF. CDR3 nucleotides: TGCAGTGCTAGGGTTCGGGCCAACTATGGCTACACCTTC.

V is TRBV5-1 and J is TRBJ2-7; weak D call: TRBD2 (6 bases). Germline assignment: CDR1 SGHRS and CDR2 YFSETQ. CDR3 length: 15 amino acids. V lost 3 bases and J 0 bases, leaving 13 bases between the germline ends. Here the CDR3 reads CASSWGSGPSYEQYF. In DNA, the CDR3 is TGCGCCAGCAGCTGGGGTAGCGGACCCTCCTACGAGCAGTACTTC.